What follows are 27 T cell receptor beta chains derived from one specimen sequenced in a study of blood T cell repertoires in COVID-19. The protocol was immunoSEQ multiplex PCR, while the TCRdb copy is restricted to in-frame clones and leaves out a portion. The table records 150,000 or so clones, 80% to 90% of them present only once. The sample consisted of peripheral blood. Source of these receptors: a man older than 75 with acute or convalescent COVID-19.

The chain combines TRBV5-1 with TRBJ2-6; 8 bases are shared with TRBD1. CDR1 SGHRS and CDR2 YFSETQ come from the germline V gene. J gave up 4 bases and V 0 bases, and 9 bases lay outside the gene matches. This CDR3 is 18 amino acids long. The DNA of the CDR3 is TGCGCCAGCAGCTTGGGTTACCAGGGGGCACTCGGGGCCAACGTCCTGACTTTC. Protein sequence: CASSLGYQGALGANVLTF.

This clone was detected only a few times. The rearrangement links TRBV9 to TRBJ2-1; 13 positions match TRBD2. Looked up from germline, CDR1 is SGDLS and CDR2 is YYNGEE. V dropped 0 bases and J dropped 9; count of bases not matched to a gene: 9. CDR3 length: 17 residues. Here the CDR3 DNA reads TGTGCCAGCAGCGTAGCTGGTAGGACTAGCGGGAGTATTGAGCAGTTCTTC. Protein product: CASSVAGRTSGSIEQFF.

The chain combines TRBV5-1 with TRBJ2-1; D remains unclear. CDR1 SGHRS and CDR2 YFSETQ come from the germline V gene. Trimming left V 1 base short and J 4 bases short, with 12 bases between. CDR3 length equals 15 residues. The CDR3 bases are TGCGCCAGCAGCTTGAACTCTCGGAGATACAATGAGCAGTTCTTC. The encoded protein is CASSLNSRRYNEQFF.

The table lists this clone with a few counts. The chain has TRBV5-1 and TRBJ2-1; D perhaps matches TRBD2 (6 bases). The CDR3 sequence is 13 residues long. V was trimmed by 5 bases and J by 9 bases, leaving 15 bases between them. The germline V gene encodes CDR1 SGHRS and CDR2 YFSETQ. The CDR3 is CASRDGGLGEQFF. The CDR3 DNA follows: TGCGCCAGCAGAGACGGAGGGCTGGGTGAGCAGTTCTTC.

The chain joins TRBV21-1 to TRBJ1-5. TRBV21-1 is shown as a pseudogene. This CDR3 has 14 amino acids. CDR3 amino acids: CASSKTRGNQPQHF. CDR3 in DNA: TGTGCCAGCAGCAAAACACGGGGGAACCAGCCCCAGCATTTT.

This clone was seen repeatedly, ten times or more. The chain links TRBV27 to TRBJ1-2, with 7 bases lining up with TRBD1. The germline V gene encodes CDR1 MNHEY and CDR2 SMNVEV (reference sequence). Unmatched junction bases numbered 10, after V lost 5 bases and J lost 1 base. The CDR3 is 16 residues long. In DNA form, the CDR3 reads TGTGCCAGCAGTCTGGACCGGGACAGCATTAACTATGGCTACACCTTC. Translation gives CASSLDRDSINYGYTF.

The CDR3 spells CASSESIGGNEQFF. CDR3 nucleotide sequence: TGTGCCAGCAGTGAATCGATAGGGGGCAATGAGCAGTTCTTC. V is TRBV25-1 and J is TRBJ2-1; maybe TRBD1 (6 bases). Between the trimmed V and J ends, which lost 1 base and 6 bases, there was a span of 10 bases. CDR1 is MGHDK, CDR2 SYGVNS, per germline. The CDR3 contains 14 residues.

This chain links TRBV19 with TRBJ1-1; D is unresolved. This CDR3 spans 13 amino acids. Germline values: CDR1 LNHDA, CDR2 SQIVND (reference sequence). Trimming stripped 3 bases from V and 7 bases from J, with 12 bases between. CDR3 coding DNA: TGTGCCAGTAGTATCTTCAGGACTAATGAAGCTTTCTTT. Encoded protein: CASSIFRTNEAFF.

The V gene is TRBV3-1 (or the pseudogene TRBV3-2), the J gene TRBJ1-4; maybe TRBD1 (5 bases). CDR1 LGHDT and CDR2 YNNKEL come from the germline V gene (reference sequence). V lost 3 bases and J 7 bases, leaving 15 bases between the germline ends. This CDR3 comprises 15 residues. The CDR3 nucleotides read TGTGCCAGCAGCCAGCTCCGGGCCGGGGGTGAAAAACTGTTTTTT. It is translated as CASSQLRAGGEKLFF.

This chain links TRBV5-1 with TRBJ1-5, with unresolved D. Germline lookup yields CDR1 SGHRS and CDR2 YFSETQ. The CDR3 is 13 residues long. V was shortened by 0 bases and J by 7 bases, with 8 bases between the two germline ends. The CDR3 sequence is CASSLVVGQPQHF. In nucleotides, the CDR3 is TGCGCCAGCAGCTTGGTGGTTGGCCAGCCCCAGCATTTT.

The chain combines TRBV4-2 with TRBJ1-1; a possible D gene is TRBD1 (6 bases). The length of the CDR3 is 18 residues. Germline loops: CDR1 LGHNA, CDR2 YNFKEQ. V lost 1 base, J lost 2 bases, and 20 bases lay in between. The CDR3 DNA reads TGTGCCAGCAGCCAAGGGACAGCCGGAGGTCTGAGTAACACTGAAGCTTTCTTT. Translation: CASSQGTAGGLSNTEAFF.

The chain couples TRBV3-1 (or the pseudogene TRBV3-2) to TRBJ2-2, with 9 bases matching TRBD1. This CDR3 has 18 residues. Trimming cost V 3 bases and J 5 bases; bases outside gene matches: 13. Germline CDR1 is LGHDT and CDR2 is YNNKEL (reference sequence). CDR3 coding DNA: TGTGCCAGCAGCCACCTACAGGGACAGGGACTTGGGACCGGGGAGCTGTTTTTT. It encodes CASSHLQGQGLGTGELFF.

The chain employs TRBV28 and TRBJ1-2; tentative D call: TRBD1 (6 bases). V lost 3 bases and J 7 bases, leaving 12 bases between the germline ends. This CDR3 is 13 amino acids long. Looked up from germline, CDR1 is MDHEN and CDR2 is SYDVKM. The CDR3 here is CASSFPRGRGYTF. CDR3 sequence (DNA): TGTGCCAGCAGTTTCCCCAGGGGCCGTGGCTACACCTTC.

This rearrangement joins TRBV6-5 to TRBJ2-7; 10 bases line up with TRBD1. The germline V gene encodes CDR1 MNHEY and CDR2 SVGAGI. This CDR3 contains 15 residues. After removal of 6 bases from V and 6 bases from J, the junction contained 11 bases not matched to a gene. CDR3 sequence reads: CASRRTGGNGGEQYF. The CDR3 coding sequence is TGTGCCAGCAGGCGGACAGGGGGTAACGGAGGCGAGCAGTACTTC.

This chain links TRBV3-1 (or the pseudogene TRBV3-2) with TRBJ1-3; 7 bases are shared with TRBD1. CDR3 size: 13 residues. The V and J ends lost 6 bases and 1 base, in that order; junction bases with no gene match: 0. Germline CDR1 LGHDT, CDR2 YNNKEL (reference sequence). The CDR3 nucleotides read TGTGCCAGCAGGACAGGGTCTGGAAACACCATATATTTT. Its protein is CASRTGSGNTIYF.

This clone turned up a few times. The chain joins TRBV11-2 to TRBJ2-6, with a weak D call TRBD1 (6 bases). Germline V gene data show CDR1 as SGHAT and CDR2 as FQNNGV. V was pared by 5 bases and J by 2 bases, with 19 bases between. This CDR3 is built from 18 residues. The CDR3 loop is CASSEGVTQGPGANVLTF. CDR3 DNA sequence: TGTGCCAGCAGCGAGGGGGTGACGCAGGGACCTGGGGCCAACGTCCTGACTTTC.

In DNA form, the CDR3 reads TGTGCCAGCAGTTCGCGGGGGGCCCCCTACAATGAGCAGTTCTTC. Translating it yields CASSSRGAPYNEQFF. The V and J genes are TRBV2 and TRBJ2-1, with TRBD2 matching over 8 bases. This CDR3 has 15 amino acids. From germline, CDR1 is SNHLY and CDR2 FYNNEI. Trimming took 5 bases from V and 2 from J; bases not matched to a gene: 5.

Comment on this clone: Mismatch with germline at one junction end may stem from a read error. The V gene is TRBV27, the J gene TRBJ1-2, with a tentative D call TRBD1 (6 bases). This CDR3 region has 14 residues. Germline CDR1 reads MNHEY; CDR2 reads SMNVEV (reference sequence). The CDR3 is CVSSGRGGMYGYTF. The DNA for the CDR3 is TGTGTCAGCAGTGGGAGAGGGGGAATGTATGGCTACACCTTC.

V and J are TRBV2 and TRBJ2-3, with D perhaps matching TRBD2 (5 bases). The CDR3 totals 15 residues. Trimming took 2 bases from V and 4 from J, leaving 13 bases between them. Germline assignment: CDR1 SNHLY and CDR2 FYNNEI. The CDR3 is CASSESAGTADTQYF. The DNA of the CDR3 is TGTGCCAGCAGTGAATCCGCGGGTACCGCAGATACGCAGTATTTT.

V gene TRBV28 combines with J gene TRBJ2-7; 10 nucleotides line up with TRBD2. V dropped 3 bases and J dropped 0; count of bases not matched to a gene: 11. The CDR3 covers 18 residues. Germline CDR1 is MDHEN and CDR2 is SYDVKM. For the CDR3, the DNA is TGTGCCAGCAGTTTCCCCCCAGGGGCTAGCGGGAGCTCCTACGAGCAGTACTTC. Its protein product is CASSFPPGASGSSYEQYF.

DNA of the CDR3: TGTGCCACCAGTGAAGGGGCCCTCTACGAGCAGTACTTC. Amino acid sequence: CATSEGALYEQYF. J is TRBJ2-7 and V is TRBV24-1, with TRBD1 as a possible D gene (5 bases). The CDR3 has 13 residues. V lost 4 bases and J lost 3, with 9 bases in between. Germline CDR1 and CDR2: KGHDR and SFDVKD.

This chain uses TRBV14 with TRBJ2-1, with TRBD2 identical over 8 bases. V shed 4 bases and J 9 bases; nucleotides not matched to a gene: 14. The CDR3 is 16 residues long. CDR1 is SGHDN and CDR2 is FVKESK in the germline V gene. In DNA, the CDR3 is TGTGCCAGCAGCCCGTGGCCCGGGACTAGTAGGCCTGAGCAGTTCTTC. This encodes CASSPWPGTSRPEQFF.

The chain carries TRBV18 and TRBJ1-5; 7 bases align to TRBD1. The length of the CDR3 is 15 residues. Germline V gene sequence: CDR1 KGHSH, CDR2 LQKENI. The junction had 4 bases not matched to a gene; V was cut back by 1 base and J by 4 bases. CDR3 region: CASSPLGTVNQPQHF. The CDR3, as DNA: TGTGCCAGCTCACCACTAGGGACAGTAAATCAGCCCCAGCATTTT.

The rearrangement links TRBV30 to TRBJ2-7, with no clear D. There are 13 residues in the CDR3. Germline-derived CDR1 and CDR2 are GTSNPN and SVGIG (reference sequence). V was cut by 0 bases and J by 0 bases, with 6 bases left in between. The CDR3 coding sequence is TGTGCCTGGAGTGTTAAGAGCTCCTACGAGCAGTACTTC. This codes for CAWSVKSSYEQYF.

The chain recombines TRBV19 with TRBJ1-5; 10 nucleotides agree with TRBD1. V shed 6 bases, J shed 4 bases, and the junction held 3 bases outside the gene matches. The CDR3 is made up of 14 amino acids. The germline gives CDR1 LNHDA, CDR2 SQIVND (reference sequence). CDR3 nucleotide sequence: TGTGCCAGTAGGCGGGGACAGGGGAATCAGCCCCAGCATTTT. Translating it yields CASRRGQGNQPQHF.

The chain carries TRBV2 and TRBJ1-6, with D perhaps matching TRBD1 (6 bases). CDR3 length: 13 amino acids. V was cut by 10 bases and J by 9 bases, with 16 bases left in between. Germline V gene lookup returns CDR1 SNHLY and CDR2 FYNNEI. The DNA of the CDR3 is TGTGCCACCGGACAGCTGACGGTTTCACCCCTCCACTTT. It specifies CATGQLTVSPLHF.

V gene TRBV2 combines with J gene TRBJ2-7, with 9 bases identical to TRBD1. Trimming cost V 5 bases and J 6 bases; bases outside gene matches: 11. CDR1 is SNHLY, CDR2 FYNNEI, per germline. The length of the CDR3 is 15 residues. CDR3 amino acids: CASSKTGGALGEQYF. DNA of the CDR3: TGTGCCAGCAGTAAAACAGGGGGCGCCTTAGGCGAGCAGTACTTC.